This TCR beta chain was recorded in a study of T cells after yellow fever vaccination. The germline V gene encodes CDR1 MGHDK and CDR2 SYGVNS. The CDR3 has 15 amino acids. V was clipped by 4 bases and J by 2 bases, with 13 bases between them. MiXCR, run by TCRdb on the 5' RACE reads, gives a single entry per CDR3 protein. Counted here are about 430,000 distinct CDR3 sequences, 18% occurring once; the ten biggest clones make up 15% to 20%. The table lists this clonotype with a few counts. This chain uses TRBV25-1 with TRBJ2-3; D is unresolved. This clonotype originated in a man younger than 35 who received the YFV17D yellow fever vaccine. Material: PBMCs, obtained before the yellow fever booster vaccination. The CDR3 protein is CASSAPGRDTDTQYF. CDR3 nucleotides: TGTGCCAGCAGTGCCCCGGGCCGCGACACAGATACGCAGTATTTT.